The entry below gives a single TCR beta chain sequence along with its context. Methods used by the authors: Amplification with reference gene primers provided the estimates of nucleated cell counts. The table came from immunoSEQ multiplex PCR; TCRdb's copy has only in-frame clones and leaves some out. V and J calls and clone size are given by that table; D and trimming were obtained from the DNA. Of about 170,000 clones in the sample, roughly nine tenths were seen once. This sample is drawn from a study of blood T cell repertoires in COVID-19. For the study at large: The samples span acute and convalescent COVID-19 from the United States, Italy and Spain. The analysed material was cDNA or gDNA that came from T cells, B-cell-depleted T cells, or PBMCs.

The ends lost 4 bases at V and 8 bases at J; junction bases unmatched: 17. This CDR3 has 18 residues. Per the germline V gene, CDR1 is LGHNA and CDR2 is YSLEER. The source of this sequence is a man between 65 and 85 years old with acute or convalescent COVID-19. This chain joins TRBV4-3 and TRBJ1-4, with 9 bases fitting TRBD1. Input material: peripheral blood. CDR3 protein: CASSRARGGTGIYEKLFF. The CDR3 DNA sequence: TGCGCCAGCAGCCGGGCGAGAGGTGGGACAGGGATATACGAAAAACTGTTTTTT.